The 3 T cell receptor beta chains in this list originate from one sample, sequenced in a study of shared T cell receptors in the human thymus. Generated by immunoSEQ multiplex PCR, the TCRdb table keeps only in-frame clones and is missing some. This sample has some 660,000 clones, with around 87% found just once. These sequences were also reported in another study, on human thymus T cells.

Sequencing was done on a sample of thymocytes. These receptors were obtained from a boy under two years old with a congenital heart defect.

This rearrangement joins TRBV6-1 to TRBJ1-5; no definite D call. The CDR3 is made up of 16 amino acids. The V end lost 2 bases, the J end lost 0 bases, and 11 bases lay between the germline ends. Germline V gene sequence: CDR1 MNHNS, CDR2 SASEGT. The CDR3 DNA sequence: TGTGCCAGCAGTGAACGGCCAGACTATAGCAATCAGCCCCAGCATTTT. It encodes CASSERPDYSNQPQHF.

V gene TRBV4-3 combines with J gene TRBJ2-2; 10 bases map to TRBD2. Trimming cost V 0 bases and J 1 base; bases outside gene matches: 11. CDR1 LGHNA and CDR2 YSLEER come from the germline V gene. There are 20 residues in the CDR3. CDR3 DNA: TGCGCCAGCAGCCAAGAGAGAGGTAGCGGGAGGAACTTGAACACCGGGGAGCTGTTTTTT. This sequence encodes CASSQERGSGRNLNTGELFF.

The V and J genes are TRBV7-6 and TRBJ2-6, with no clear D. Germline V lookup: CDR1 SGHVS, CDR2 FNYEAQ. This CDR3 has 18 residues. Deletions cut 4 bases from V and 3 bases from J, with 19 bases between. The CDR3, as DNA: TGTGCCAGCAGCTCTACTATAGTGGGTCTTTTTGGGGCCAACGTCCTGACTTTC. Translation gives CASSSTIVGLFGANVLTF.